Shown below are 21 T cell receptor beta chains from a single sample sequenced in a study of blood T cell repertoires in COVID-19. The method was immunoSEQ multiplex PCR; TCRdb's version includes in-frame clones alone and lacks a portion of them. This sample has 300,000 or so clones, with about 90% found just once. The specimen was peripheral blood. The receptors shown here come from a woman in her thirties with COVID-19, enrolled during active disease.

The chain recombines TRBV15 with TRBJ1-4; no clear D. The length of the CDR3 is 13 residues. Germline V gene lookup returns CDR1 LNHNV and CDR2 YYDKDF (reference sequence). The V gene lost 5 bases and the J gene lost 1 base, with 5 bases spanning the gap. The chain's CDR3 is CATSPQTNEKLFF. The CDR3 DNA is TGTGCCACCAGCCCCCAAACTAATGAAAAACTGTTTTTT.

This clone has a handful of counts. This rearrangement joins TRBV25-1 to TRBJ1-2; D not certain. V was clipped by 6 bases and J by 4 bases, with 12 bases between them. Germline V gene sequence: CDR1 MGHDK, CDR2 SYGVNS. This CDR3 has 13 amino acids. The chain's CDR3 is CASSESYGYGYTF. The DNA for the CDR3 is TGTGCCAGCAGCGAAAGTTACGGCTATGGCTACACCTTC.

J is TRBJ2-5 and V is TRBV5-4; 11 bases agree with TRBD1. CDR3 length: 15 amino acids. Germline CDR1 reads SGHNT; CDR2 reads YYREEE (reference sequence). The V and J ends lost 4 bases and 2 bases, in that order; junction bases with no gene match: 4. CDR3 protein: CASSDGQGAQETQYF. CDR3 nucleotides: TGTGCCAGCAGCGACGGACAGGGGGCACAAGAGACCCAGTACTTC.

The chain employs TRBV29-1 and TRBJ2-7, with 8 bases fitting TRBD1. This CDR3 has 13 amino acids. Germline loops: CDR1 SQVTM, CDR2 ANQGSEA. Unmatched junction bases numbered 6, after V lost 2 bases and J lost 6 bases. CDR3 region: CSVEWQGASEQYF. DNA of the CDR3: TGCAGCGTTGAATGGCAGGGGGCTAGCGAGCAGTACTTC.

Only one count was recorded for this clone. The CDR3 region has the DNA TGTGCCAGCAGTCCGCAAGGAGTGAACACTGAAGCTTTCTTT. It encodes CASSPQGVNTEAFF. The chain uses TRBV2 and TRBJ1-1; D uncertain. Per germline, CDR1 SNHLY and CDR2 FYNNEI. The CDR3 is 14 amino acids. The ends were cut back, 5 bases at V and 0 bases at J, with 10 bases in the middle.

The chain couples TRBV5-1 to TRBJ2-7; 9 bases are shared with TRBD2. Germline CDR1 SGHRS, CDR2 YFSETQ. After removal of 0 bases from V and 5 bases from J, the junction contained 21 bases not matched to a gene. CDR3 length: 20 amino acids. CDR3 nucleotides: TGCGCCAGCAGCTTGGACACCCAGAGTTGGGCAGCGGGAGGCCTGGACGAGCAGTACTTC. Protein: CASSLDTQSWAAGGLDEQYF.

The chain recombines TRBV3-1 (or the pseudogene TRBV3-2) with TRBJ1-2; 8 positions agree with TRBD1. With V trimmed by 1 base and J by 8 bases, 3 bases remained unmatched. This CDR3 comprises 13 residues. Per germline, CDR1 LGHDT and CDR2 YNNKEL (reference sequence). The CDR3 region has the DNA TGTGCCAGCAGCCAAGCAGGGGGCGCGGGCTACACCTTC. Protein: CASSQAGGAGYTF.

The rearrangement links TRBV6-4 to TRBJ2-3; D may be TRBD2 (5 bases). Between the trimmed V and J ends, which lost 0 bases and 2 bases, there was a span of 15 bases. From germline, CDR1 is MRHNA and CDR2 SNTAGT. This CDR3 has 17 residues. CDR3 nucleotides: TGTGCCAGCAGTGACTCGCGGCGGGTTGGCCACACAGATACGCAGTATTTT. This gives the protein CASSDSRRVGHTDTQYF.

This clone was counted once. The CDR3 is CASSPGQGNEKLFF. The DNA of the CDR3 is TGTGCCAGCAGCCCGGGACAGGGGAATGAAAAACTGTTTTTT. This rearrangement joins TRBV7-6 to TRBJ1-4; 10 bases are a match to TRBD1. Germline V lookup: CDR1 SGHVS, CDR2 FNYEAQ. The CDR3 has 14 amino acids. The V segment lost 5 bases and the J segment 5 bases; nucleotides outside the gene matches: 2.

The chain carries TRBV28 and TRBJ1-1; the D is unclear. Germline CDR1 MDHEN, CDR2 SYDVKM. The CDR3 loop spans 11 amino acids. The CDR3 DNA follows: TGTGTCGCGGGTGGTTGGACTGAAGCTTTCTTT. It translates to CVAGGWTEAFF. The full variable domain, with the rest looked up from reference TRBV28 and TRBJ1-1, is DVKVTQSSRYLVKRTGEKVFLECVQDMDHENMFWYRQDPGLGLRLIYFSYDVKMKEKGDIPEGYSVSREKKERFSLILESASTNQTSMYLCVAGGWTEAFFGQGTRLTVV.

The rearrangement joins TRBV3-1 (or the pseudogene TRBV3-2) to TRBJ1-2; 7 bases align to TRBD1. Unmatched junction bases numbered 9, after V lost 4 bases and J lost 4 bases. CDR1 is LGHDT and CDR2 is YNNKEL in the germline V gene (reference sequence). The CDR3 extends over 15 amino acids. CDR3 region: CASSLGTERAYGYTF. CDR3 nucleotide sequence: TGTGCCAGCAGCCTCGGGACAGAGAGGGCCTATGGCTACACCTTC.

The CDR3 reads CASRLYVGDGYTF. CDR3 coding DNA: TGTGCCAGCAGGCTATACGTCGGGGATGGCTACACCTTC. The chain uses TRBV5-6 and TRBJ1-2; D is unresolved. The V end was cut by 5 bases, the J end by 6 bases, with 14 bases between. The CDR3 covers 13 residues. Germline assignment: CDR1 SGHDT and CDR2 YYEEEE.

This clone appeared a single time. This chain joins TRBV3-1 (or the pseudogene TRBV3-2) and TRBJ2-3; no definite D call. V lost 1 base, J lost 4 bases, and 12 bases lay in between. The CDR3 totals 15 residues. Germline V gives CDR1 LGHDT, CDR2 YNNKEL (reference sequence). The CDR3 region is CASSQALLRADTQYF. In DNA form, the CDR3 reads TGTGCCAGCAGCCAAGCGTTACTCCGGGCAGATACGCAGTATTTT.

This chain connects TRBV7-9 to TRBJ2-7; 14 bases agree with TRBD2. Looked up from germline, CDR1 is SEHNR and CDR2 is FQNEAQ (reference sequence). CDR3 size: 15 residues. The ends lost 2 bases at V and 6 bases at J; junction bases unmatched: 3. Written as DNA, the CDR3 is TGTGCCAGCAGCTTAACTGGACTAGCGGGAGGCGAGCAGTACTTC. Protein product: CASSLTGLAGGEQYF.

The chain uses TRBV9 and TRBJ2-7; 7 positions agree with TRBD2. The CDR3 loop spans 14 amino acids. The germline gives CDR1 SGDLS, CDR2 YYNGEE. The ends lost 0 bases at V and 6 bases at J; junction bases unmatched: 6. CDR3 nucleotides: TGTGCCAGCAGCGTAGGCGGGAGAAGCTCCGAGCAGTACTTC. This encodes CASSVGGRSSEQYF. Full variable domain (missing parts from reference TRBV9 and TRBJ2-7): DSGVTQTPKHLITATGQRVTLRCSPRSGDLSVYWYQQSLDQGLQFLIQYYNGEERAKGNILERFSAQQFPDLHSELNLSSLELGDSALYFCASSVGGRSSEQYFGPGTRLTVT.

The chain combines TRBV12-3 or TRBV12-4 with TRBJ2-5, with D maybe TRBD2 (6 bases). The CDR3 consists of 13 residues. Trimming removed 6 bases from V and 4 bases from J, with 12 bases in between. Here the CDR3 reads CASSLIGGETQYF. The CDR3 bases are TGTGCCAGCAGCTTGATCGGGGGAGAGACCCAGTACTTC.

This clone was seen once. V gene TRBV12-5 combines with J gene TRBJ1-1; TRBD1 matches at 8 bases. Germline-derived CDR1 and CDR2 are LGHNT and FRNRAP. V was pared by 2 bases and J by 3 bases, with 5 bases of the junction left unmatched. The length of the CDR3 is 15 residues. The CDR3 here is CASGLTGTGDTEAFF. The CDR3 coding sequence is TGTGCTAGTGGTTTGACCGGGACAGGAGACACTGAAGCTTTCTTT.

This clone was counted a single time. This chain connects TRBV14 to TRBJ2-3; a weak D match, TRBD2 (5 bases). The CDR3 contains 14 residues. V was shortened by 5 bases and J by 0 bases, with 9 bases between the two germline ends. Germline CDR1 and CDR2: SGHDN and FVKESK. CDR3 sequence: CASSSGISTDTQYF. The DNA of the CDR3 is TGTGCCAGCAGCTCGGGGATAAGCACAGATACGCAGTATTTT.

The rearrangement joins TRBV25-1 to TRBJ2-5, with 10 nucleotides matching TRBD2. The CDR3 runs 15 residues. Germline trimming cut 1 base from V and 7 bases from J; bases unmatched to any gene: 6. Per the germline V gene, CDR1 is MGHDK and CDR2 is SYGVNS. The CDR3 loop is CASSESIAGGGTQYF. In DNA form, the CDR3 reads TGTGCCAGCAGTGAATCCATAGCGGGAGGAGGGACCCAGTACTTC.

This chain uses TRBV4-2 with TRBJ1-1; 7 bases fit TRBD1. Losses at the gene ends were 1 base for V and 1 base for J; bases not matched to a gene: 6. Germline CDR1 is LGHNA and CDR2 is YNFKEQ. The CDR3 consists of 16 residues. CDR3 DNA: TGTGCCAGCAGCCAAGCAGGGGGGCCGGCGAACACTGAAGCTTTCTTT. It yields the protein CASSQAGGPANTEAFF.

This chain connects TRBV5-6 to TRBJ2-2; D is perhaps TRBD1 (5 bases). The CDR3 has 16 residues. Trimming cost V 2 bases and J 1 base, with 12 bases left between them. From germline, CDR1 is SGHDT and CDR2 YYEEEE. The CDR3 DNA is TGTGCCAGCAGCTTTATGGGGCAGGGGAACACCGGGGAGCTGTTTTTT. This gives the protein CASSFMGQGNTGELFF.